The clone carrying this T cell receptor (beta chain) was recorded a few times. Its antigen remains unidentified. Sorting of CD4+ naive, central memory, regulatory and stem cell-like memory cells was performed via CD45RO/CCR7/CD25/CD127/CD95/CD27. Reverse transcribing all isolated RNA meant expressed TCRB transcripts were sequenced. Sequencing used immunoSEQ multiplex PCR; TCRdb keeps in-frame clones, though not all of them. The data contain about 150,000 clones, around a tenth of them singletons. This CDR3 comprises 17 residues. CDR1 is SGHDT and CDR2 is YYEEEE in the germline V gene. V was pared by 1 base and J by 4 bases, with 20 bases between. This record belongs to a study of beta chain features in type 1 diabetes. Findings and caveats of the study: Any HLA effect on TCRB rearrangement was left unresolved by small sub-analyses. Across patients, naive, central memory and Treg TCRB repertoires exhibited apparently greater similarity than was observed across healthy donors. TCRB CDR3s were moderately but significantly shorter in Type 1 diabetes patients in all four CD4+ subsets.

This chain uses TRBV5-6 with TRBJ1-1, with D possibly TRBD1 on 5 matching bases. Sequenced: central memory CD4+ T cells from blood. The source is a man aged 25 to 40 with type 1 diabetes. The CDR3 is CASSLRAVFWGGTEAFF. In nucleotides, the CDR3 is TGTGCCAGCAGCTTGAGGGCAGTTTTTTGGGGGGGCACTGAAGCTTTCTTT.